This TCR beta chain was sequenced in a study of OX40 agonist ivuxolimab in advanced cancers. The V end lost 0 bases, the J end lost 3 bases, and 14 bases lay between the germline ends. This CDR3 contains 16 residues. Germline V gene lookup returns CDR1 KGHSH and CDR2 LQKENI. Using immunoSEQ multiplex PCR, the repertoire was profiled, and TCRdb retains in-frame clones only, with some absent. Of some 99,000 clones listed, approximately 94% are singletons. The receptor's source is an adult with an advanced solid tumor such as melanoma, head and neck, liver or kidney cancer. The rearrangement links TRBV18 to TRBJ1-1; weak D call: TRBD1 (5 bases). The source material was CD4+ or CD8+ T cells sorted from blood, sampled in a trial of the OX40 agonist ivuxolimab. The CDR3 is CASSPPWGNKDTEAFF. CDR3 in DNA: TGTGCCAGCTCACCACCTTGGGGCAATAAGGACACTGAAGCTTTCTTT.